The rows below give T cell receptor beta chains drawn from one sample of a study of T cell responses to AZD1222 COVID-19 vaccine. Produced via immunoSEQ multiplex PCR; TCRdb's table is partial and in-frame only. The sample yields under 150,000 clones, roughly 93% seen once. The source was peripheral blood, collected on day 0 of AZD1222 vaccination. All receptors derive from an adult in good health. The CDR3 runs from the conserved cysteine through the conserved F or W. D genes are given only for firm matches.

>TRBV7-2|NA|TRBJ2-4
CASSLVRGNIQYF
TGTGCCAGCAGCCTGGTTCGGGGGAACATTCAGTACTTC
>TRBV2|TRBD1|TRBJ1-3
CASSEAWTGGSASSGNTIYF
TGTGCCAGCAGTGAAGCTTGGACAGGGGGCTCTGCCTCCTCTGGAAACACCATATATTTT
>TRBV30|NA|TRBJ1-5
CAWSVADSSNQPQHF
TGTGCCTGGAGTGTGGCTGACTCTAGCAATCAGCCCCAGCATTTT
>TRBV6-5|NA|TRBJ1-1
CASSRQEVNTEAFF
TGTGCCAGCAGTAGACAGGAAGTGAACACTGAAGCTTTCTTT
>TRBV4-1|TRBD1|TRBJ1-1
CASSYWTGRKAFF
TGCGCCAGCAGCTACTGGACAGGGAGGAAAGCTTTCTTT
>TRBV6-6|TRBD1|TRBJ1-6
CASRDRGGESPLHF
TGTGCCAGCAGAGACAGGGGAGGAGAATCACCCCTCCACTTT
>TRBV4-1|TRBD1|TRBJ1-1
CASSLQPGTGNTEAFF
TGCGCCAGCAGCCTCCAACCCGGGACAGGGAACACTGAAGCTTTCTTT
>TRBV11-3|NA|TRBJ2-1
CASSFETSSSYNEQFF
TGTGCCAGCAGCTTCGAGACCTCGAGCTCCTACAATGAGCAGTTCTTC
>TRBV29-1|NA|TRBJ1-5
CSVAPLLANYLNQPQHF
TGCAGCGTAGCCCCCCTCCTTGCAAACTATCTAAATCAGCCCCAGCATTTT
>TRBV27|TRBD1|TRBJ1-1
CASSFQGVAEAFF
TGTGCCAGCAGTTTCCAGGGGGTAGCTGAAGCTTTCTTT
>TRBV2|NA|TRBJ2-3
CASSENVSTDTQYF
TGTGCCAGCAGCGAGAACGTCAGCACAGATACGCAGTATTTT
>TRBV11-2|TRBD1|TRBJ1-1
CASSYGQGATEAFF
TGTGCCAGCAGCTACGGACAGGGGGCGACTGAAGCTTTCTTT
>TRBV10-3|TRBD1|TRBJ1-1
CAIGPGGITEAFF
TGTGCCATCGGCCCAGGGGGCATCACTGAAGCTTTCTTT
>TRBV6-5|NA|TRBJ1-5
CASSYRAAGQPQHF
TGTGCCAGCAGTTACAGGGCTGCGGGTCAGCCCCAGCATTTT
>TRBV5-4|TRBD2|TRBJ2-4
CASSLAQGGRDIQYF
TGTGCCAGCAGCTTGGCCCAGGGAGGGAGAGACATTCAGTACTTC
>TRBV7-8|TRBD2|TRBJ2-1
CASSLTSGDRIEQFF
TGTGCCAGCAGCCTAACTAGCGGGGATAGGATTGAGCAGTTCTTC